The rows below give T cell receptor beta chains drawn from one sample of a study of T-cell memory formation after mild COVID-19. TCRdb redid the calling of the 5' RACE reads with MiXCR, one entry per CDR3 protein. The repertoire consists of fewer than 350,000 distinct CDR3 sequences, with about a sixth occurring once and the leading ten covering 20% to 25%. The sequenced sample consisted of PBMCs or a T cell subset sorted from them (not recorded which). Receptors originate from a man between 18 and 35 years old who had mild COVID-19 (a few samples of this study predate the infection). Cell type and time point are not known. CDR3s include the opening cysteine and the closing phenylalanine or tryptophan. Rows give clone size only sometimes, using once, few, many, or a class for an expanded clone.

v_call: TRBV5-6
clone_size: few
cdr3_aa: CASSLVGGWFTEAFF

v_call: TRBV7-7
clone_size: many
cdr3_aa: CASSLRRGSEETQYF

v_call: TRBV12-3/TRBV12-4
clone_size: NA
cdr3_aa: CASSFLGLAGGEQYF

v_call: TRBV6-5
clone_size: NA
cdr3_aa: CARGWTLVSPMNTEAFF

v_call: TRBV7-9
clone_size: few
cdr3_aa: CASSLNRQGYNEQFF

v_call: TRBV19
clone_size: few
cdr3_aa: CASSGRGYTDTQYF

v_call: TRBV18
clone_size: NA
cdr3_aa: CASSPNQGSGNQPQHF

v_call: TRBV12-3/TRBV12-4
clone_size: few
cdr3_aa: CASRRQTNYEQYF

v_call: TRBV4-3
clone_size: few
cdr3_aa: CASSQDGHGTNYGYTF

v_call: TRBV20-1
clone_size: many
cdr3_aa: CSARLDRPTDTQYF

v_call: TRBV5-1
clone_size: NA
cdr3_aa: CASSLGPTSYEQFF

v_call: TRBV12-3/TRBV12-4
clone_size: few
cdr3_aa: CASSFQGWNYGYTF

v_call: TRBV6-5
clone_size: few
cdr3_aa: CASSEDSLAEAFF

v_call: TRBV6-5
clone_size: many
cdr3_aa: CASSYSLAEGYEQYF

v_call: TRBV6-1
clone_size: NA
cdr3_aa: CASSDWSFGIQYF

v_call: TRBV20-1
clone_size: NA
cdr3_aa: CSARAQGSEKLFF

v_call: TRBV27
clone_size: NA
cdr3_aa: CASSPGAVPYNEQFF

v_call: TRBV9
clone_size: NA
cdr3_aa: CASSVARGGQETQYF

v_call: TRBV27
clone_size: NA
cdr3_aa: CASSRGTGEGKLFF

v_call: TRBV5-1
clone_size: NA
cdr3_aa: CASTSGGDTQYF

v_call: TRBV7-2
clone_size: NA
cdr3_aa: CASSLTGTENEKLFF

v_call: TRBV19
clone_size: NA
cdr3_aa: CAGKKGDRGAGATTSTDTQYF

v_call: TRBV11-2
clone_size: few
cdr3_aa: CASSLGGTGGIHEQYF

v_call: TRBV7-2
clone_size: few
cdr3_aa: CASSRGLNTGELFF

v_call: TRBV7-9
clone_size: few
cdr3_aa: CASSQNAWGHSHTEAFF

v_call: TRBV3-1
clone_size: few
cdr3_aa: CASSHSTGGQSEQYF

v_call: TRBV18
clone_size: many
cdr3_aa: CASSPPTGTGANVLTF

v_call: TRBV7-2
clone_size: few
cdr3_aa: CASTSSVFDTQYF

v_call: TRBV4-3
clone_size: NA
cdr3_aa: CASSQSGTASTDTQYF

v_call: TRBV19
clone_size: NA
cdr3_aa: CASSIRDGEGTQYF

v_call: TRBV3-1
clone_size: few
cdr3_aa: CASSQDTGARYF

v_call: TRBV5-6
clone_size: few
cdr3_aa: CASSLTSFTDTQYF

v_call: TRBV20-1
clone_size: few
cdr3_aa: CSAQWADGNSPLHF

v_call: TRBV18
clone_size: NA
cdr3_aa: CASSEQEAKNIQYF

v_call: TRBV5-1
clone_size: many
cdr3_aa: CASSLAGTDTQYF

v_call: TRBV6-5
clone_size: NA
cdr3_aa: CASSYTAAGELFF

v_call: TRBV12-3/TRBV12-4
clone_size: few
cdr3_aa: CASRSDLPTGGYEQYF

v_call: TRBV14
clone_size: NA
cdr3_aa: CASSRTGYGNEQFF

v_call: TRBV6-1
clone_size: NA
cdr3_aa: CASSEAGGTWNTEAFF

v_call: TRBV25-1
clone_size: few
cdr3_aa: CASSESGFPAYTF

v_call: TRBV7-9
clone_size: NA
cdr3_aa: CASSLGRGTGPFLYEQYF

v_call: TRBV11-3
clone_size: few
cdr3_aa: CASSGRVYNEQFF

v_call: TRBV7-9
clone_size: few
cdr3_aa: CASSPVRGTEAFF

v_call: TRBV6-5
clone_size: few
cdr3_aa: CASSYRTDTGELFF

v_call: TRBV2
clone_size: NA
cdr3_aa: CASTKWGGDEQYF

v_call: TRBV10-3
clone_size: few
cdr3_aa: CAIRTGRADTQYF

v_call: TRBV6-5
clone_size: many
cdr3_aa: CASSLTGRETQYF

v_call: TRBV4-1
clone_size: NA
cdr3_aa: CASSQGQEGEKLFF

v_call: TRBV6-2/TRBV6-3
clone_size: many
cdr3_aa: CASIPPQGTDTGDTQYF

v_call: TRBV9
clone_size: NA
cdr3_aa: CASSGDGGIETQYF

v_call: TRBV4-3
clone_size: NA
cdr3_aa: CASSQAEGVDNEQFF

v_call: TRBV12-2
clone_size: NA
cdr3_aa: CASRLAPGRANTEAFF

v_call: TRBV28
clone_size: NA
cdr3_aa: CASRTFLLSGANVLTF